This T cell receptor (beta chain) was sequenced for a study of cytomegalovirus exposure and HLA in healthy donors. Looking at the study overall: Around 77% of roughly 430 genotyped donors fell in the Caucasian-associated ancestry cluster.

General observations from the study: A later analysis linked a missense variant in DCLRE1C to the trimming of TCR beta V and J genes.

Turning to this clone: Its antigen is currently unknown.

V lost 3 bases and J lost 6, with 12 bases in between. From germline, CDR1 is MDHEN and CDR2 SYDVKM. This CDR3 has 14 residues. The PCR was carried out with 60 Vbeta primers and 13 Jbeta primers. Libraries were prepared by immunoSEQ multiplex PCR; TCRdb keeps only in-frame clonotypes and omits some of them. Of some 150,000 clones in the sample, approximately 76% were seen once. Regarding donors, all were healthy bone marrow donors. Donors counted as nominally healthy when sampled, yet unrecorded immune exposures were likely. The chain couples TRBV28 to TRBJ2-4, with D tentatively TRBD1 (5 bases). This TCR derives from a man aged 55 to 70 in good health and CMV-seronegative. Sequencing used PBMCs. CDR3 residues: CASSFQGALNIQYF. In DNA form, the CDR3 reads TGTGCCAGCAGTTTTCAAGGGGCGCTAAACATTCAGTACTTC.